In this sample, the clone carrying this T cell receptor (beta chain) turned up a few times. Time point indicated: patch test 1, 2 weeks after DPC sensitization. Treatment denoted: therapeutic diphenylcyclopropenone sensitization with weekly scalp DPC. The data derive from a study of human T cells and chemical hapten exposure. A single record per CDR3 protein comes from TCRdb applying MiXCR to the RACE reads. This table holds approximately 82,000 distinct CDR3 sequences, roughly 12% found once. The germline gives CDR1 LGHDT, CDR2 YNNKEL (reference sequence). The CDR3 extends over 18 amino acids. The ends were cut back, 3 bases at V and 6 bases at J, with 23 bases in the middle.

This chain links TRBV3-1 with TRBJ1-4, with D possibly matching TRBD1 (6 bases). The sequenced sample was whole blood, obtained in connection with sensitization to the hapten diphenylcyclopropenone (DPC). The TCR was taken from a woman aged 60-75 years with alopecia areata. Some clones in this sample may be carry-over from other donors' samples. The CDR3 sequence is CASSQDSLGGLLDEKLFF. The CDR3 DNA follows: TGTGCCAGCAGCCAGGACTCTTTGGGGGGGCTCTTGGATGAAAAACTGTTTTTT.